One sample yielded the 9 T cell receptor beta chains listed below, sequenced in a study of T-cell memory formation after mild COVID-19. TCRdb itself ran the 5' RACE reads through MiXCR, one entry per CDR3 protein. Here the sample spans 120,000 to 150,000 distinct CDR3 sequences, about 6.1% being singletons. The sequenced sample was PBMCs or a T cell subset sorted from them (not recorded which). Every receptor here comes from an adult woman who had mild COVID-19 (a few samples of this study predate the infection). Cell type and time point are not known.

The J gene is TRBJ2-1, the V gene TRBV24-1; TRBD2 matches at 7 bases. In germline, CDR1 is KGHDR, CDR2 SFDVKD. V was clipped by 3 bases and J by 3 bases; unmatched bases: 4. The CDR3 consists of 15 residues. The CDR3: CATSDRAGRYNEQFF. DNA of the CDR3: TGTGCCACCAGTGATAGAGCGGGGCGCTACAATGAGCAGTTCTTC.

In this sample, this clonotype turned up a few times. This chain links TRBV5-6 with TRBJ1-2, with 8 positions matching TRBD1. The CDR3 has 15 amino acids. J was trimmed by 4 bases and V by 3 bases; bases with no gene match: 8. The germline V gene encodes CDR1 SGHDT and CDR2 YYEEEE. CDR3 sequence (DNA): TGTGCCAGCAGCTCCGTACAGGGGGGTCCCTATGGCTACACCTTC. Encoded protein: CASSSVQGGPYGYTF.

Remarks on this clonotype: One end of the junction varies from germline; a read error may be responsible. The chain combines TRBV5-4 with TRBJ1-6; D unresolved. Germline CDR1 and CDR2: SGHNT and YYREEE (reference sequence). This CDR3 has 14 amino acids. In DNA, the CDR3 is TGTGCCAGCAGCTTGGATCTGGGGAATTCACACCTCCACTTT. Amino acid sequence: CASSLDLGNSHLHF.

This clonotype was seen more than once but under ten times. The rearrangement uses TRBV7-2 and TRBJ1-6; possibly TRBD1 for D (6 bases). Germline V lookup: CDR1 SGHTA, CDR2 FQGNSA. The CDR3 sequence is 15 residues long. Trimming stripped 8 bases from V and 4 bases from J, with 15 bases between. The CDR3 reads CASRRTEWYNSPLHF. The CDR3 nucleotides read TGTGCCAGCCGACGGACAGAGTGGTATAATTCACCCCTCCACTTT.

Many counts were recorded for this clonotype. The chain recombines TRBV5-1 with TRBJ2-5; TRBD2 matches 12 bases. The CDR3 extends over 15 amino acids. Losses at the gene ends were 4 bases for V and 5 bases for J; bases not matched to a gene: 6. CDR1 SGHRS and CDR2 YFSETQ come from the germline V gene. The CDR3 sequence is CASSRTSGEGETQYF. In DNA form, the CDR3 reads TGCGCCAGCAGCCGGACTAGCGGGGAGGGGGAGACCCAGTACTTC. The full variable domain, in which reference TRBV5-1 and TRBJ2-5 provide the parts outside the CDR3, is KAGVTQTPRYLIKTRGQQVTLSCSPISGHRSVSWYQQTPGQGLQFLFEYFSETQRNKGNFPGRFSGRQFSNSRSEMNVSTLELGDSALYLCASSRTSGEGETQYFGPGTRLLVL.

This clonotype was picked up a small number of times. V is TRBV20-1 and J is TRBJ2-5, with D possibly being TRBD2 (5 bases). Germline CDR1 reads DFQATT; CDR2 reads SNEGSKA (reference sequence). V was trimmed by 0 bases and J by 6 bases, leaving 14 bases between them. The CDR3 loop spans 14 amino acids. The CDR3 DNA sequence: TGCAGTGCTAGAGATCGACTGGGGAGCCAGACCCAGTACTTC. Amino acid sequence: CSARDRLGSQTQYF.

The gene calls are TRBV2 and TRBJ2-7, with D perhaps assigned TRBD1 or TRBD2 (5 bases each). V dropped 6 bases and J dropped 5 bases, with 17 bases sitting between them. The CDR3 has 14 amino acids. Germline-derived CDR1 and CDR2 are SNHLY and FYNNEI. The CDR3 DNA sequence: TGTGCCAGCAGCTCCGGGACGGCAAAACACGAGCAGTACTTC. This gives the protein CASSSGTAKHEQYF.

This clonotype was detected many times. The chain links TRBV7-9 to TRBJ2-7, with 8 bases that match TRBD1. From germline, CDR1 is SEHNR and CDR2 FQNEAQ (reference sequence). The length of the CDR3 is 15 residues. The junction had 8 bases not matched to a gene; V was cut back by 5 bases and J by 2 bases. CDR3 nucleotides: TGTGCCAGCAGCCGAGACAGGGGCTTCGCCTACGAGCAGTACTTC. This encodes CASSRDRGFAYEQYF.

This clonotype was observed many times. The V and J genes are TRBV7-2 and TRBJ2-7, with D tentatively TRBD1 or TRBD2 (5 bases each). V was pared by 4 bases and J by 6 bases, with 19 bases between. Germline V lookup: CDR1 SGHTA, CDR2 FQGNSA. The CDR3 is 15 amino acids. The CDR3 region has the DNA TGTGCCAGCAGCTCTTCCGGGACGGCTTCGGGCGAGCAGTACTTC. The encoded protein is CASSSSGTASGEQYF.